These 15 T cell receptor beta chains were sequenced from one sample in a study of T cells in Graves' hyperthyroidism and ophthalmopathy. Amplified regions were TCR beta CDR3 sequences from RNA transcripts. RT-PCR in the first round (using the HTBI primer set) targeted the TCR CDR3. Using its own MiXCR run on the multiplex PCR reads, TCRdb lists one record per CDR3 protein. The data show approximately 360,000 distinct CDR3 sequences, with roughly 25% seen just once and around 79% held by the top ten. The source material was blood. Receptors originate from a man aged 50 to 60 with Graves' hyperthyroidism.

This clonotype was observed many times. The chain employs TRBV29-1 and TRBJ2-3; 9 nucleotides agree with TRBD1. From germline, CDR1 is SQVTM and CDR2 ANQGSEA. V shed 6 bases and J 2 bases; nucleotides not matched to a gene: 12. The CDR3 is 16 residues long. The CDR3 nucleotides are TGCAGCGTGCCCATCCTACAGGGGGCGTACACAGATACGCAGTATTTT. Residues: CSVPILQGAYTDTQYF.

This chain's CDR3 is CASSLTGDLYEQYF. The CDR3 bases are TGCGCCAGCAGCTTGACAGGGGACCTCTACGAGCAGTACTTC. J is TRBJ2-7 and V is TRBV5-1; 7 bases match TRBD1. Germline assignment: CDR1 SGHRS and CDR2 YFSETQ. This CDR3 is built from 14 residues. The ends lost 1 base at V and 3 bases at J; junction bases unmatched: 4. Combining the CDR3 with reference TRBV5-1 and TRBJ2-7 gives the whole variable domain KAGVTQTPRYLIKTRGQQVTLSCSPISGHRSVSWYQQTPGQGLQFLFEYFSETQRNKGNFPGRFSGRQFSNSRSEMNVSTLELGDSALYLCASSLTGDLYEQYFGPGTRLTVT.

The chain uses TRBV11-2 and TRBJ2-1; 10 nucleotides align to TRBD2. Germline V CDR1 and CDR2: SGHAT, FQNNGV. The ends lost 1 base at V and 4 bases at J; junction bases unmatched: 7. The CDR3 covers 17 residues. The CDR3 sequence is CASSLGLAGDPYNEQFF. Here the CDR3 DNA reads TGTGCCAGCAGCTTAGGGCTAGCGGGGGATCCTTACAATGAGCAGTTCTTC. Drawing the rest from reference TRBV11-2 and TRBJ2-1, the complete variable domain is EAGVAQSPRYKIIEKRQSVAFWCNPISGHATLYWYQQILGQGPKLLIQFQNNGVVDDSQLPKDRFSAERLKGVDSTLKIQPAKLEDSAVYLCASSLGLAGDPYNEQFFGPGTRLTVL.

CDR3 sequence reads: CASSQDLAGKDEQYF. The CDR3 DNA reads TGCGCCAGCAGCCAAGATCTGGCCGGGAAGGACGAGCAGTACTTC. The chain links TRBV4-1 to TRBJ2-7, with D tentatively TRBD2 (5 bases). V shed 0 bases and J shed 5 bases, with 14 bases lying between them. Germline V gene lookup returns CDR1 MGHRA and CDR2 YSYEKL. This CDR3 is 15 amino acids long.

The sample holds many counts of this clonotype. This chain links TRBV11-2 with TRBJ2-1; 9 bases match TRBD2. The germline CDR1 and CDR2 sequences are SGHAT and FQNNGV. V dropped 0 bases and J dropped 7; count of bases not matched to a gene: 1. This CDR3 comprises 14 residues. The chain's CDR3 is CASSLESGRNEQFF. Here the CDR3 DNA reads TGTGCCAGCAGCTTAGAGAGCGGGAGGAATGAGCAGTTCTTC.

This clonotype has a handful of counts. V is TRBV3-1 and J is TRBJ1-6; D is undetermined. V dropped 1 base and J dropped 9 bases, with 7 bases sitting between them. The CDR3 contains 13 residues. Per the germline V gene, CDR1 is LGHDT and CDR2 is YNNKEL (reference sequence). DNA for the CDR3: TGTGCCAGCAGCCAAGCAAGGAGTTCACCCCTCCACTTT. Protein product: CASSQARSSPLHF. The full variable domain, with the rest looked up from reference TRBV3-1 and TRBJ1-6, is DTAVSQTPKYLVTQMGNDKSIKCEQNLGHDTMYWYKQDSKKFLKIMFSYNNKELIINETVPNRFSPKSPDKAHLNLHINSLELGDSAVYFCASSQARSSPLHFGNGTRLTVT.

This clonotype appeared a few times. The V and J genes are TRBV20-1 and TRBJ2-5; D gene unclear. V shed 1 base and J shed 4 bases, with 10 bases lying between them. The CDR3 has 13 residues. Germline V gene data show CDR1 as DFQATT and CDR2 as SNEGSKA (reference sequence). The CDR3 region is CSARGVAGETQYF. The DNA of the CDR3 is TGCAGTGCTAGAGGGGTCGCAGGAGAGACCCAGTACTTC.

Here the CDR3 reads CASSQSVEGPQHF. The CDR3 region has the DNA TGCGCCAGCAGCCAATCGGTCGAGGGGCCCCAGCATTTT. V is TRBV4-1 and J is TRBJ1-5; no firm D call. With 2 bases removed from V and 9 bases from J, the gap between germline ends came to 11 bases. This CDR3 has 13 amino acids. Looked up from germline, CDR1 is MGHRA and CDR2 is YSYEKL.

The table lists this clonotype with a few counts. V gene TRBV3-1 combines with J gene TRBJ2-5; TRBD2 matches 8 bases. Unmatched junction bases numbered 21, after V lost 2 bases and J lost 10 bases. Germline V gives CDR1 LGHDT, CDR2 YNNKEL (reference sequence). The CDR3 has 18 residues. The CDR3 DNA sequence: TGTGCCAGCAGCCAAAGAGCCGGGGGGGACACCCCCAGAAGAGGCCAGTACTTC. Its translation: CASSQRAGGDTPRRGQYF.

V gene TRBV11-2 combines with J gene TRBJ2-1, with 7 bases lining up with TRBD1. The CDR3 sequence is 16 residues long. Per germline, CDR1 SGHAT and CDR2 FQNNGV. The V and J ends lost 4 bases and 6 bases, in that order; junction bases with no gene match: 12. The CDR3 bases are TGTGCCAGCAGCTCCCGACAGGGTGTAGGATTCAATGAGCAGTTCTTC. Translating gives CASSSRQGVGFNEQFF.

CDR3 sequence: CATSQDYGYTF. The CDR3, as DNA: TGTGCCACCAGTCAGGACTATGGCTACACCTTC. The chain uses TRBV24-1 and TRBJ1-2; D remains unclear. Per germline, CDR1 KGHDR and CDR2 SFDVKD. The CDR3 contains 11 residues. The V end was cut by 6 bases, the J end by 3 bases, with 4 bases between.

This clonotype was counted between two and nine times. V gene TRBV7-9 combines with J gene TRBJ2-7; possible D gene TRBD1, 6 bases. V shed 5 bases and J shed 0 bases, with 20 bases lying between them. The CDR3 totals 17 residues. Germline CDR1 and CDR2: SEHNR and FQNEAQ (reference sequence). In DNA, the CDR3 is TGTGCCAGCAGCCCAGCGATAGGACAGAAGAGCTCCTACGAGCAGTACTTC. It yields the protein CASSPAIGQKSSYEQYF.

This clonotype was seen only a few times. The V call is TRBV4-1, the J call TRBJ2-7; D tentatively reads TRBD1 or TRBD2 (5 bases each). The CDR3 covers 13 residues. The V gene lost 1 base and the J gene lost 2 bases, with 6 bases spanning the gap. Germline V gene data show CDR1 as MGHRA and CDR2 as YSYEKL. The CDR3 spells CASSQAGPYEQYF. DNA of the CDR3: TGCGCCAGCAGCCAAGCGGGGCCCTACGAGCAGTACTTC.

This clonotype occurred many times. The chain couples TRBV2 to TRBJ2-3; 7 nucleotides align to TRBD1. Germline V gene lookup returns CDR1 SNHLY and CDR2 FYNNEI. The CDR3 length is 13 residues. Unmatched junction bases numbered 2, after V lost 6 bases and J lost 2 bases. CDR3 in DNA: TGTGCCAGCAGAGAGGGGGCCACAGATACGCAGTATTTT. It yields the protein CASREGATDTQYF.

This clonotype was seen ten or more times. The V call is TRBV5-1, the J call TRBJ2-3, with D possibly matching TRBD2 (5 bases). CDR1 is SGHRS and CDR2 is YFSETQ in the germline V gene. The CDR3 has 14 residues. V shed 1 base and J shed 0 bases, with 6 bases lying between them. CDR3 loop: CASSLWESTDTQYF. DNA of the CDR3: TGCGCCAGCAGCTTGTGGGAGAGCACAGATACGCAGTATTTT.